These 21 T cell receptor beta chains were sequenced from one sample in a study of shared clonotypes between healthy human individuals. Profiled with immunoSEQ multiplex PCR; TCRdb holds only in-frame clones, not every one. There are about 380,000 clones in the sample; about 97% occur only once, and 0.32% lies in the top ten. The sample comprised memory CD8+ T cells sorted from blood. Documented subset: CD45RO+ cells pooled with CCR7-negative TemRA cells. These receptors were taken from a man aged 25-40 years in good health.

The V gene is TRBV18, the J gene TRBJ2-2; D possibly corresponds to TRBD1 (5 bases). Per the germline V gene, CDR1 is KGHSH and CDR2 is LQKENI. Deletions cut 6 bases from V and 1 base from J, with 15 bases between. The CDR3 extends over 16 amino acids. The DNA of the CDR3 is TGTGCCAGCTCGTACAACAGGTGGGAGAACACCGGGGAGCTGTTTTTT. This translates into CASSYNRWENTGELFF.

This clone appeared a single time. The identical CDR3 is also encoded by other nucleotide sequences in the sample. The chain uses TRBV27 and TRBJ1-2, with 9 nucleotides matching TRBD1. The J segment lost 4 bases and the V segment lost 2 bases, leaving 2 bases of the junction unmatched. CDR3 length: 14 residues. The germline V gene has CDR1 MNHEY and CDR2 SMNVEV (reference sequence). The CDR3 spells CASSLRGQGYGYTF. In nucleotides, the CDR3 is TGTGCCAGCAGTTTAAGGGGACAGGGCTATGGCTACACCTTC.

This chain uses TRBV5-4 with TRBJ2-3, with TRBD2 matching over 11 bases. Per germline, CDR1 SGHNT and CDR2 YYREEE (reference sequence). V shed 4 bases, J shed 1 base, and the junction held 5 bases outside the gene matches. CDR3 length equals 16 residues. The CDR3 region is CASSAILAGGTDTQYF. The CDR3 nucleotides are TGTGCCAGCAGCGCCATACTAGCGGGAGGCACAGATACGCAGTATTTT.

The chain is built from TRBV7-9 and TRBJ1-2, with D possibly matching TRBD1 (5 bases). The CDR3 sequence is 17 residues long. CDR1 and CDR2 from the germline V gene are SEHNR and FQNEAQ (reference sequence). Deletions cut 3 bases from V and 2 bases from J, with 19 bases between. The CDR3 region has the DNA TGTGCCAGCAGCTTTCCTGTAGGGAGGGGATGGAACTATGGCTACACCTTC. As protein: CASSFPVGRGWNYGYTF.

V is TRBV6-5 and J is TRBJ1-6, with D unclear. Germline CDR1 reads MNHEY; CDR2 reads SVGAGI. V was pared by 5 bases and J by 12 bases, with 8 bases between. The CDR3 length is 11 residues. The CDR3 is CASSTPGPLHF. The CDR3 DNA sequence: TGTGCCAGCAGTACCCCAGGACCCCTCCACTTT.

The V call is TRBV29-1, the J call TRBJ2-1; D unclear. Germline V CDR1 and CDR2: SQVTM, ANQGSEA. Trimming shortened V by 0 bases and J by 10 bases, and 13 bases separated the two germline ends. The CDR3 has 13 residues. CDR3 residues: CSVEDPPTLEQFF. CDR3 in DNA: TGCAGCGTTGAAGACCCCCCAACATTGGAGCAGTTCTTC.

Note on this clone: The identical CDR3 is also encoded by other nucleotide sequences in the sample. This sequence joins TRBV5-8 and TRBJ1-3; D is undetermined. Germline assignment: CDR1 SGHTS and CDR2 YDEGEE. There are 10 residues in the CDR3. V was cut by 4 bases and J by 7 bases, with 3 bases left in between. The CDR3 sequence is CASSGNTIYF. In nucleotides, the CDR3 is TGTGCCAGCAGCGGGAACACCATATATTTT.

This rearrangement joins TRBV6-5 to TRBJ2-7; TRBD1 might be the D (6 bases). The V end was cut by 6 bases, the J end by 4 bases, with 19 bases between. Germline CDR1 reads MNHEY; CDR2 reads SVGAGI. The CDR3 extends over 15 amino acids. The CDR3 loop reads CASRGLTGRIYEQYF. The DNA of the CDR3 is TGTGCCAGCAGGGGGTTGACAGGACGGATATACGAGCAGTACTTC.

This chain joins TRBV9 and TRBJ1-1; D perhaps matches TRBD1 (6 bases). V lost 1 base, J lost 5 bases, and 12 bases lay in between. This CDR3 spans 14 amino acids. The germline V gene encodes CDR1 SGDLS and CDR2 YYNGEE. In nucleotides, the CDR3 is TGTGCCAGCAGCGTAACAGGGTTGGGGACTGAAGCTTTCTTT. This gives the protein CASSVTGLGTEAFF.

CDR3 nucleotide sequence: TGTGCCAGCAGCCAAGAGGTCAATCAGCCCCAGCATTTT. Its translation: CASSQEVNQPQHF. The chain employs TRBV4-2 and TRBJ1-5, with D uncertain. Deletions cut 0 bases from V and 3 bases from J, with 3 bases between. The CDR3 is 13 amino acids. Germline-derived CDR1 and CDR2 are LGHNA and YNFKEQ.

The chain joins TRBV11-2 to TRBJ2-7; 9 nucleotides align to TRBD2. This CDR3 is built from 14 residues. V shed 2 bases, J shed 4 bases, and the junction held 3 bases outside the gene matches. The germline gives CDR1 SGHAT, CDR2 FQNNGV. The CDR3 nucleotides are TGTGCCAGCAGCTTACAAACTAGCGGGTACGAGCAGTACTTC. The encoded protein is CASSLQTSGYEQYF.

The CDR3 loop is CASSFFGLAGWEFTGELFF. The CDR3 nucleotides are TGTGCCAGCAGCTTCTTCGGACTAGCGGGTTGGGAGTTCACCGGGGAGCTGTTTTTT. J is TRBJ2-2 and V is TRBV7-2, with 11 bases matching TRBD2. V shed 3 bases, J shed 4 bases, and the junction held 13 bases outside the gene matches. This CDR3 contains 19 residues. Looked up from germline, CDR1 is SGHTA and CDR2 is FQGNSA. Looking up the rest from reference TRBV7-2 and TRBJ2-2 gives the full variable domain: GAGVSQSPSNKVTEKGKDVELRCDPISGHTALYWYRQSLGQGLEFLIYFQGNSAPDKSGLPSDRFSAERTGGSVSTLTIQRTQQEDSAVYLCASSFFGLAGWEFTGELFFGEGSRLTVL.

The gene calls are TRBV7-9 and TRBJ2-5, with 9 bases identical to TRBD2. This CDR3 has 15 residues. Looked up from germline, CDR1 is SEHNR and CDR2 is FQNEAQ (reference sequence). The V and J ends lost 0 bases and 4 bases, in that order; junction bases with no gene match: 3. The CDR3 is CASSLAMGLAETQYF. As DNA, the CDR3 is TGTGCCAGCAGCTTAGCTATGGGACTAGCAGAGACCCAGTACTTC.

This chain uses TRBV5-1 with TRBJ2-7; D gene unclear. The germline V and J ends were trimmed by 0 bases and 3 bases, with 10 bases remaining between them. The germline V gene has CDR1 SGHRS and CDR2 YFSETQ. The CDR3 is 14 residues long. CDR3 sequence: CASSLGAANYEQYF. The DNA of the CDR3 is TGCGCCAGCAGCTTGGGCGCAGCCAACTACGAGCAGTACTTC. The full variable domain, with the rest looked up from reference TRBV5-1 and TRBJ2-7, is KAGVTQTPRYLIKTRGQQVTLSCSPISGHRSVSWYQQTPGQGLQFLFEYFSETQRNKGNFPGRFSGRQFSNSRSEMNVSTLELGDSALYLCASSLGAANYEQYFGPGTRLTVT.

This chain connects TRBV5-5 to TRBJ2-4; 8 positions agree with TRBD2. The CDR3 has 15 residues. V lost 0 bases to trimming and J lost 6 bases; unmatched junction nucleotides: 5. Per germline, CDR1 SGHKS and CDR2 YYEKEE (reference sequence). This CDR3 reads CASSLAGGPGNIQYF. The CDR3 DNA reads TGTGCCAGCAGCTTGGCGGGAGGGCCGGGAAACATTCAGTACTTC.

This chain links TRBV7-9 with TRBJ2-2, with 7 bases identical to TRBD2. V was pared by 5 bases and J by 2 bases, with 8 bases of the junction left unmatched. This CDR3 region has 16 residues. Germline CDR1 reads SEHNR; CDR2 reads FQNEAQ (reference sequence). CDR3 amino acids: CASSPGRGGNTGELFF. Written as DNA, the CDR3 is TGTGCCAGCAGCCCGGGACGCGGGGGAAACACCGGGGAGCTGTTTTTT. Based on the CDR3 plus reference TRBV7-9 and TRBJ2-2, the full variable domain is DTGVSQNPRHKITKRGQNVTFRCDPISEHNRLYWYRQTLGQGPEFLTYFQNEAQLEKSRLLSDRFSAERPKGSFSTLEIQRTEQGDSAMYLCASSPGRGGNTGELFFGEGSRLTVL.

This clone appeared once. This rearrangement joins TRBV20-1 to TRBJ2-7; D not certain. Germline V gene data show CDR1 as DFQATT and CDR2 as SNEGSKA (reference sequence). The ends were cut back, 0 bases at V and 6 bases at J, with 6 bases in the middle. The CDR3 runs 11 residues. This chain's CDR3 is CSARDRVEQYF. For the CDR3, the DNA is TGCAGTGCTAGAGATCGGGTCGAGCAGTACTTC.

The chain carries TRBV29-1 and TRBJ2-3; 8 bases line up with TRBD2. V shed 0 bases and J 0 bases; nucleotides not matched to a gene: 5. Germline V lookup: CDR1 SQVTM, CDR2 ANQGSEA. The CDR3 is 16 residues long. CDR3 loop: CSVEEIAGPSTDTQYF. For the CDR3, the DNA is TGCAGCGTTGAAGAGATAGCGGGACCCAGCACAGATACGCAGTATTTT.

As regards this clone: This sample includes further DNA sequences coding for the same CDR3. The chain joins TRBV5-1 to TRBJ2-7, with TRBD1 matching 8 bases. CDR1 is SGHRS and CDR2 is YFSETQ in the germline V gene. This CDR3 spans 14 amino acids. Trimming at V came to 0 bases and at J to 3 bases, leaving 2 bases not matched to a gene. The CDR3 here is CASSLGGQGYEQYF. CDR3 bases: TGCGCCAGCAGCTTGGGAGGACAGGGCTACGAGCAGTACTTC. The full variable domain, completed using reference TRBV5-1 and TRBJ2-7, is KAGVTQTPRYLIKTRGQQVTLSCSPISGHRSVSWYQQTPGQGLQFLFEYFSETQRNKGNFPGRFSGRQFSNSRSEMNVSTLELGDSALYLCASSLGGQGYEQYFGPGTRLTVT.

V is TRBV6-5 and J is TRBJ2-2; a weak D match, TRBD2 (6 bases). The CDR3 sequence is 14 residues long. Trimming pared 6 bases from V and 6 bases from J, leaving 14 bases between. The germline CDR1 and CDR2 sequences are MNHEY and SVGAGI. The CDR3 spells CASRSQGGAGELFF. The CDR3 DNA reads TGTGCCAGCAGATCTCAGGGAGGCGCCGGGGAGCTGTTTTTT.

J is TRBJ1-6 and V is TRBV30, with TRBD1 identical over 10 bases. V shed 2 bases and J 8 bases; nucleotides not matched to a gene: 6. Germline assignment: CDR1 GTSNPN and CDR2 SVGIG (reference sequence). The CDR3 consists of 15 residues. The DNA of the CDR3 is TGTGCCTGGAGTTGGCCGGGACAGGGGTATTCACCCCTCCACTTT. This translates into CAWSWPGQGYSPLHF.